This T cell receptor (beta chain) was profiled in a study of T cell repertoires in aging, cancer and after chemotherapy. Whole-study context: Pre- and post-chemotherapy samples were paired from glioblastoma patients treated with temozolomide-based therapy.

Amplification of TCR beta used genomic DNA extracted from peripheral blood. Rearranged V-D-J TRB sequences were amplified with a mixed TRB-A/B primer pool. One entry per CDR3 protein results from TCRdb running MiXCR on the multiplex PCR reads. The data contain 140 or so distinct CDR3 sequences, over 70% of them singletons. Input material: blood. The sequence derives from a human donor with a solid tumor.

CDR3 bases: TGTGCCACCAGCAGGGAGCTAGGGGGGCATGAGCAGTTCTTC. Amino acid sequence: CATSRELGGHEQFF. The chain links TRBV15 to TRBJ2-1, with D perhaps matching TRBD1 or TRBD2 (6 bases each). V dropped 3 bases and J dropped 8 bases, with 14 bases sitting between them. This CDR3 is built from 14 residues. Germline CDR1 is LNHNV and CDR2 is YYDKDF (reference sequence).